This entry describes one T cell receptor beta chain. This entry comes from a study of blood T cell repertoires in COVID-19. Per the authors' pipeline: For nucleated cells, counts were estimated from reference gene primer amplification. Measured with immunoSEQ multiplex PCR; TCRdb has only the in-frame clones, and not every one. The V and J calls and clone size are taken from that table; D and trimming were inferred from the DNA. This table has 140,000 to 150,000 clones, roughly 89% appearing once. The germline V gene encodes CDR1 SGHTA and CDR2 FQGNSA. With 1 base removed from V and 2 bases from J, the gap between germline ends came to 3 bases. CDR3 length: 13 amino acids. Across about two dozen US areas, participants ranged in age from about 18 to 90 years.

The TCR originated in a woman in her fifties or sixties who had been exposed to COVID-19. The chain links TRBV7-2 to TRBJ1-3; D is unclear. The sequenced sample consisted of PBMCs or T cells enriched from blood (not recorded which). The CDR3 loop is CASSLGTGNTIYF. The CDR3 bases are TGTGCCAGCAGCTTAGGTACTGGAAACACCATATATTTT.